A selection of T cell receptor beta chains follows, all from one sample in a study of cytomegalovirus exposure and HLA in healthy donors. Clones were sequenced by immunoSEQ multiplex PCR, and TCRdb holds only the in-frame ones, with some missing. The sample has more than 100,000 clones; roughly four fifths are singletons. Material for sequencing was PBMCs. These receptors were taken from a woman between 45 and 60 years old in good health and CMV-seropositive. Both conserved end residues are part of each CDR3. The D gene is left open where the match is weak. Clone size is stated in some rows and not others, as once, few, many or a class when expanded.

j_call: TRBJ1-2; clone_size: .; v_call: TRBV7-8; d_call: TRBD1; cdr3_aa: CASSLRDRLSGYTF; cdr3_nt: TGTGCCAGCAGCTTAAGGGACAGGTTATCTGGCTACACCTTC
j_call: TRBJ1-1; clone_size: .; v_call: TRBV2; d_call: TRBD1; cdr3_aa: CATHGDRGVYTEAFF; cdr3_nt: TGTGCCACCCATGGGGACAGGGGAGTGTACACTGAAGCTTTCTTT
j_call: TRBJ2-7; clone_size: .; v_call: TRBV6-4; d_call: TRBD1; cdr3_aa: CASTCRGSEQYF; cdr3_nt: TGTGCCAGCACCTGCAGGGGGAGCGAGCAGTACTTC
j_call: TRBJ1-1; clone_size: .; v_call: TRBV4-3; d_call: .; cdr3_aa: CASSQDPRETEAFF; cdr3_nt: TGCGCCAGCAGCCAAGATCCCAGGGAAACTGAAGCTTTCTTT
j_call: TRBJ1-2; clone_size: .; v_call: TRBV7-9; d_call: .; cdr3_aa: CASSQRDPFGVYGYTF; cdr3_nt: TGTGCCAGCAGTCAGAGGGATCCCTTTGGAGTCTATGGCTACACCTTC
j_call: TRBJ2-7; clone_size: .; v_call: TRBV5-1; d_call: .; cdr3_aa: CASSSRGYEQYF; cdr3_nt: TGCGCCAGCAGCTCCAGGGGCTACGAGCAGTACTTC
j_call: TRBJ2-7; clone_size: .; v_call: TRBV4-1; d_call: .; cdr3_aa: CASSHGLADDYEQYF; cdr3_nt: TGCGCCAGCAGCCACGGGCTAGCTGATGACTACGAGCAGTACTTC
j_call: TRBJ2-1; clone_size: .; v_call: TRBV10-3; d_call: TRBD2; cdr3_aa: CAISFGEGAQFF; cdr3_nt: TGTGCCATCTCCTTCGGGGAGGGAGCGCAGTTCTTC
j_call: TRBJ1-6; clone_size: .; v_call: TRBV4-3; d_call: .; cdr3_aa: CASSQDPAGLSSYNSPLHF; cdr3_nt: TGCGCCAGCAGCCAAGATCCGGCAGGGTTGAGCTCCTATAATTCACCCCTCCACTTT
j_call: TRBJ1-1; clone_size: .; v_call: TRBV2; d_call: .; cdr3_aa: CASSTSTEAFF; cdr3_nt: TGTGCCAGCAGTACTTCCACTGAAGCTTTCTTT
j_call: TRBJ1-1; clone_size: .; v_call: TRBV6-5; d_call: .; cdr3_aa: CASSDTGLTEAFF; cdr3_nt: TGTGCCAGCAGTGATACAGGGTTGACTGAAGCTTTCTTT
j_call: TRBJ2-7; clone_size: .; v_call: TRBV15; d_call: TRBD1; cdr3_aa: CATSSRQGNLYEQYF; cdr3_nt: TGTGCCACCAGCAGTCGACAGGGCAACTTGTACGAGCAGTACTTC
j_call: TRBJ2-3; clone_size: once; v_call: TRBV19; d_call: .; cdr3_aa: CASSRASTDTQYF; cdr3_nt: TGTGCCAGTAGTAGAGCTAGCACAGATACGCAGTATTTT
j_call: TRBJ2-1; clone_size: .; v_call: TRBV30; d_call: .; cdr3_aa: CAWSVLEGGEQFF; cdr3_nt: TGTGCCTGGAGTGTACTAGAAGGCGGTGAGCAGTTCTTC
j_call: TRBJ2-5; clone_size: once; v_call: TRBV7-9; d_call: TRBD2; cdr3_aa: CASSSPPPIAGPETQYF; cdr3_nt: TGTGCCAGCAGCTCTCCCCCCCCAATAGCGGGGCCAGAGACCCAGTACTTC
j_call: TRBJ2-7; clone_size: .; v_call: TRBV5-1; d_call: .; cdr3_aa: CASSLGAITYEQYF; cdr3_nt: TGCGCCAGCAGCTTAGGAGCGATTACCTACGAGCAGTACTTC
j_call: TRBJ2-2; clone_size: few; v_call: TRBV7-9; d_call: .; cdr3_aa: CASGGIGDGTGELFF; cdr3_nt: TGTGCCAGCGGGGGGATCGGGGATGGCACCGGGGAGCTGTTTTTT
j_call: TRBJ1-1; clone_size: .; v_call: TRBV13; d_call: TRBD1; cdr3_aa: CASSLQGVDTEAFF; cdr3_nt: TGTGCCAGCAGCTTACAGGGGGTTGACACTGAAGCTTTCTTT
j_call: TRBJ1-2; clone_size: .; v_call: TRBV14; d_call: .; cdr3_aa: CASSQNRNYGYTF; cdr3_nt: TGTGCCAGCAGCCAAAACAGAAACTATGGCTACACCTTC
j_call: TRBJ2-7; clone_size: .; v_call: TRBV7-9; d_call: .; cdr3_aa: CASSGGSYEQYF; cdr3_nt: TGTGCCAGCAGTGGCGGATCCTACGAGCAGTACTTC
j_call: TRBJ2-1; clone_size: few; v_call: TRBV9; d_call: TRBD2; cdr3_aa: CASRRGLAGDNEQFF; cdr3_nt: TGTGCCAGCAGACGCGGACTAGCGGGGGACAATGAGCAGTTCTTC
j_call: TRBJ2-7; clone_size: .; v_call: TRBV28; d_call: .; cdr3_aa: CASSFFHEQYF; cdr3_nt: TGTGCCAGCAGTTTTTTCCACGAGCAGTACTTC
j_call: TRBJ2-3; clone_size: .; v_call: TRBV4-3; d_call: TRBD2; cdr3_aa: CASSQETSGVLDTQYF; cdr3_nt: TGCGCCAGCAGCCAAGAGACTAGCGGGGTGTTAGATACGCAGTATTTT
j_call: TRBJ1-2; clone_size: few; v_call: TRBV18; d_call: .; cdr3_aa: CASSPLPGANSPRSGYTF; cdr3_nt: TGTGCCAGCTCACCACTCCCGGGAGCTAACTCGCCGAGGTCTGGCTACACCTTC
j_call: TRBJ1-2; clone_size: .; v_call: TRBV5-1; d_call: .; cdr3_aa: CASSLEQGSDFNYGYTF; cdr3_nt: TGCGCCAGCAGCTTGGAGCAGGGGAGCGATTTTAACTATGGCTACACCTTC
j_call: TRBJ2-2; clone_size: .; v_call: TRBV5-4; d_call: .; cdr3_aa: CASSLTSGGPGELFF; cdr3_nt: TGTGCCAGCAGCTTGACCAGTGGAGGCCCCGGGGAGCTGTTTTTT
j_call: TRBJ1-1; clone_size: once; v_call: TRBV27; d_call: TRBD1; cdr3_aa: CASSFRDRATEAFF; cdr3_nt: TGTGCCAGCAGTTTTCGGGACAGGGCGACTGAAGCTTTCTTT
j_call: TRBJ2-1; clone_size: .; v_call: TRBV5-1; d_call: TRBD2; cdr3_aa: CASSWGTSDNNEQFF; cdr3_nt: TGCGCCAGCAGCTGGGGGACTAGCGACAACAATGAGCAGTTCTTC
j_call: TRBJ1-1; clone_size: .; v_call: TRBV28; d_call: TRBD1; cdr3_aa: CASSLTGTPEAFF; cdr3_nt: TGTGCCAGCAGTTTGACAGGGACCCCTGAAGCTTTCTTT
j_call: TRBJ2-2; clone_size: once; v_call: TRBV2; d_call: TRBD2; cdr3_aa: CASSEAAGGSGELFF; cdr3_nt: TGTGCCAGCAGTGAAGCAGCGGGAGGAAGCGGGGAGCTGTTTTTT